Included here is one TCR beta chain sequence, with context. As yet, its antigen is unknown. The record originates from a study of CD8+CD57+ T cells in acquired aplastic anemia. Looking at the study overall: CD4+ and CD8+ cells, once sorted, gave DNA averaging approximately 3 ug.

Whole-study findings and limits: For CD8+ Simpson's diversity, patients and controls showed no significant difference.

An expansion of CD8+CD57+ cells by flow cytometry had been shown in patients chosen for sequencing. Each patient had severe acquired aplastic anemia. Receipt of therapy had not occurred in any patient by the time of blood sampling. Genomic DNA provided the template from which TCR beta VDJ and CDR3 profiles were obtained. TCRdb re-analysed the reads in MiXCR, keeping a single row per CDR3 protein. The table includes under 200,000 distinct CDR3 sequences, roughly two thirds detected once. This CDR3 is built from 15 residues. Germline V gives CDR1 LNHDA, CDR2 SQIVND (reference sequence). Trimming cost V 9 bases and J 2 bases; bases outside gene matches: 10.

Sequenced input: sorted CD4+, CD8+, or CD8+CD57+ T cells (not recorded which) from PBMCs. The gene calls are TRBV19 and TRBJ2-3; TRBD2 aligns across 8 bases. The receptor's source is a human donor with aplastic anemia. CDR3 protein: CASTPGGILTDTQYF. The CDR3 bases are TGTGCCAGCACCCCGGGAGGGATACTCACAGATACGCAGTATTTT.